This passage covers 8 T cell receptor beta chains from one sample sequenced in a study of Tregs in tolerant kidney transplant recipients. The table came from immunoSEQ multiplex PCR; TCRdb's copy has only in-frame clones and leaves some out. Among around 230,000 clones listed, 80% to 85% were seen once. Source material: CD4+ T cells from blood. Receptors originate from a human donor in good health.

The rearrangement joins TRBV5-4 to TRBJ2-7; the D is unclear. V was shortened by 1 base and J by 2 bases, with 10 bases between the two germline ends. Germline CDR1 is SGHNT and CDR2 is YYREEE (reference sequence). This CDR3 has 14 amino acids. CDR3 residues: CASSLMPDPYEQYF. CDR3 DNA sequence: TGTGCCAGCAGCTTGATGCCTGATCCCTACGAGCAGTACTTC. The variable domain in full, completed from reference TRBV5-4 and TRBJ2-7, reads ETGVTQSPTHLIKTRGQQVTLRCSSQSGHNTVSWYQQALGQGPQFIFQYYREEENGRGNFPPRFSGLQFPNYSSELNVNALELDDSALYLCASSLMPDPYEQYFGPGTRLTVT.

The chain combines TRBV9 with TRBJ2-3; 8 bases align to TRBD1. Trimming at V came to 0 bases and at J to 1 base, leaving 4 bases not matched to a gene. This CDR3 comprises 16 residues. CDR1 SGDLS and CDR2 YYNGEE come from the germline V gene. CDR3 bases: TGTGCCAGCAGCGTAGTGGGACAGGCCCGCACAGATACGCAGTATTTT. Translating it yields CASSVVGQARTDTQYF.

This clone was counted once. This chain joins TRBV14 and TRBJ1-2; a possible D gene is TRBD1 (5 bases). Deletions cut 4 bases from V and 4 bases from J, with 13 bases between. The CDR3 length is 14 residues. Per the germline V gene, CDR1 is SGHDN and CDR2 is FVKESK. The CDR3 DNA sequence: TGTGCCAGCAGCCCCAGGGAGGGTTTCTATGGCTACACCTTC. Its protein is CASSPREGFYGYTF.

V is TRBV19 and J is TRBJ1-4; D perhaps matches TRBD1 (6 bases). The V and J ends lost 2 bases and 3 bases respectively, with 10 bases between them. Germline V gene data show CDR1 as LNHDA and CDR2 as SQIVND (reference sequence). This CDR3 has 15 amino acids. The CDR3 DNA sequence: TGTGCCAGTAGTATACAAGGACAGCCTAATGAAAAACTGTTTTTT. Its protein is CASSIQGQPNEKLFF.

The rearrangement uses TRBV5-1 and TRBJ1-3; D is unresolved. Germline assignment: CDR1 SGHRS and CDR2 YFSETQ. Between the trimmed V and J ends, which lost 5 bases and 0 bases, there was a span of 9 bases. The CDR3 runs 14 residues. As DNA, the CDR3 is TGCGCCAGCAGTCAGACGGACTCTGGAAACACCATATATTTT. This translates into CASSQTDSGNTIYF.

V gene TRBV6-5 combines with J gene TRBJ1-2; D is possibly TRBD1 (5 bases). Germline loops: CDR1 MNHEY, CDR2 SVGAGI. This CDR3 comprises 14 residues. V was shortened by 6 bases and J by 8 bases, with 19 bases between the two germline ends. The CDR3 nucleotides are TGTGCCAGCAGGCGGACACCGGCGGGTTGGGGCTACACCTTC. It codes for CASRRTPAGWGYTF.

The chain links TRBV30 to TRBJ1-4; the D is unclear. The V gene's germline CDR1 is GTSNPN and CDR2 SVGIG (reference sequence). This CDR3 contains 15 residues. The V end lost 4 bases, the J end lost 0 bases, and 12 bases lay between the germline ends. CDR3 bases: TGTGCCTGGACCCGTAGGACCCCAACTAATGAAAAACTGTTTTTT. Residues: CAWTRRTPTNEKLFF.

The chain carries TRBV27 and TRBJ2-1; TRBD1 matches at 7 bases. Germline V gives CDR1 MNHEY, CDR2 SMNVEV (reference sequence). V was pared by 5 bases and J by 0 bases, with 16 bases of the junction left unmatched. There are 19 residues in the CDR3. CDR3 region: CASSQPVTGRLSSYNEQFF. As DNA, the CDR3 is TGTGCCAGCAGTCAACCGGTGACAGGGAGACTGAGCTCCTACAATGAGCAGTTCTTC.